This TCR beta chain was found in a study of T cells in Graves' hyperthyroidism and ophthalmopathy. Background on the study: At the time of initial diagnosis and before any treatment, peripheral blood was collected.

Amplified TCR beta CDR3 regions came from RNA transcripts. Researchers ran a first-round RT-PCR on the TCR CDR3 using the HTBI primer set. TCRdb re-derived calls from the multiplex PCR reads in MiXCR, one entry per CDR3 protein. The table records about 300,000 distinct CDR3 sequences, roughly an eighth of them present only once. The CDR3 spans 16 residues. Germline CDR1 and CDR2: SNHLY and FYNNEI. Trimming shortened V by 0 bases and J by 0 bases, and 9 bases separated the two germline ends. This clonotype has ten or more counts. Its antigen remains unidentified. General study points: In the analysis, a 13 V-J model separated ophthalmopathy from stable hyperthyroidism. The blood repertoire included most of the expanded thyroid clonotypes above 0.001. Ophthalmopathy, which appeared later, was predicted by the model a median around 6.5 months before onset.

This TCR was sampled from a woman between 35 and 50 years old with Graves' hyperthyroidism. The chain employs TRBV2 and TRBJ1-3, with a weak D call TRBD1 (5 bases). Sequencing was carried out using blood. The CDR3 DNA follows: TGTGCCAGCAGTGAAGCGGGACGGACCTCTGGAAACACCATATATTTT. It is translated as CASSEAGRTSGNTIYF.